This T cell receptor beta chain was sequenced in a study of shared clonotypes between healthy human individuals. Study-wide results and limits: Sequencing depth was expected to affect clonotype sharing among donors. The generation probabilities recorded for non-shared clonotypes fell below those of clonotypes shared by all four donors. A few donors showed sharing of approximately 5% of naive CD4 clonotypes.

Worth noting for this clone: Its antigen is still unknown.

V was cut by 6 bases and J by 10 bases, with 11 bases left in between. Germline V gene lookup returns CDR1 SGHTA and CDR2 FQGNSA. The CDR3 spans 11 residues. Per the original data handling: As immunoSEQ supplied junction-only sequences (without quality scores), filtering differed. Libraries were prepared by immunoSEQ multiplex PCR; TCRdb keeps only in-frame clonotypes and omits some of them. V and J calls and clone size are those listed in that table; D and trimming were worked out from the DNA. The data show about 2.4 million clones, around nine tenths seen once. The chain has TRBV7-2 and TRBJ2-3, with D perhaps matching TRBD1 (5 bases). This TCR derives from a young man in good health. Material for sequencing was naive CD4+ T cells sorted from blood. Sample subset: CD45RA+ positively selected. CDR3 nucleotides: TGTGCCAGCAGTCCTCAGGGTCCGCAGTATTTT. Amino acid sequence: CASSPQGPQYF.